The 10 T cell receptor beta chains given below trace back to one sample, sequenced in a study of blood T cell repertoires in COVID-19 (dated by TCRdb to 2020 to 2021). Libraries were prepared through the immunoSEQ multiplex PCR assay. This is the immuneACCESS table as TCRdb keeps it, with only in-frame sequences that have V and J called. A part of the clones is gone; compared with another copy, unresolved V genes explain less than half, and the rest is unexplained. For this sample there are approximately 180,000 clones; 82% appear just once. The ten largest clones capture over 7.5% of the sample. Material: peripheral blood. The receptors stem from a woman aged 70 to 79 with acute or convalescent COVID-19.

The rearrangement links TRBV7-2 to TRBJ1-1, with TRBD1 identical over 7 bases. V lost 4 bases to trimming and J lost 6 bases; unmatched junction nucleotides: 8. This CDR3 has 14 residues. Germline V gene data show CDR1 as SGHTA and CDR2 as FQGNSA. The CDR3 DNA sequence: TGTGCCAGCAGCTCAAACAGGGGTGGCGCTGAAGCTTTCTTT. Translation: CASSSNRGGAEAFF.

The chain uses TRBV10-1 and TRBJ1-1; possible D gene TRBD1, 5 bases. This CDR3 spans 14 amino acids. The ends were cut back, 3 bases at V and 7 bases at J, with 15 bases in the middle. The germline gives CDR1 WNHNN, CDR2 SYGVQD (reference sequence). The CDR3 is CASSESGGTDEAFF. The CDR3 DNA follows: TGCGCCAGCAGTGAATCGGGAGGGACGGATGAAGCTTTCTTT.

The chain carries TRBV2 and TRBJ2-1; 11 bases line up with TRBD2. The germline V gene has CDR1 SNHLY and CDR2 FYNNEI. The CDR3 extends over 14 amino acids. After removal of 10 bases from V and 4 bases from J, the junction contained 6 bases not matched to a gene. The chain's CDR3 is CATLAGGGYNEQFF. CDR3 coding DNA: TGTGCCACTCTAGCGGGAGGAGGTTACAATGAGCAGTTCTTC.

The J gene is TRBJ1-2, the V gene TRBV12-3 or TRBV12-4, with a weak D call TRBD1 (5 bases). Trimming removed 5 bases at V and 2 bases at J, with 6 bases between. The CDR3 sequence is 12 residues long. DNA for the CDR3: TGTGCCAGCAGTCAGGGAAACTATGGCTACACCTTC. Its translation is CASSQGNYGYTF.

This chain uses TRBV2 with TRBJ1-2; 12 bases fit TRBD1. The CDR3 runs 18 residues. In germline, CDR1 is SNHLY, CDR2 FYNNEI. The J segment lost 0 bases and the V segment lost 3 bases, leaving 8 bases of the junction unmatched. CDR3 residues: CASSDRDRGRGANYGYTF. CDR3 nucleotide sequence: TGTGCCAGCAGTGACCGGGACAGGGGGCGCGGGGCTAACTATGGCTACACCTTC.

This chain joins TRBV27 and TRBJ2-3; no clear D. V was pared by 5 bases and J by 2 bases, with 5 bases between. Per the germline V gene, CDR1 is MNHEY and CDR2 is SMNVEV (reference sequence). The CDR3 is 12 residues long. CDR3 sequence: CASSQITDTQYF. The CDR3 coding sequence is TGTGCCAGCAGTCAAATCACAGATACGCAGTATTTT.

V is TRBV19 and J is TRBJ1-2; TRBD1 aligns across 8 bases. The V segment lost 5 bases and the J segment 4 bases; nucleotides outside the gene matches: 3. The CDR3 is 13 residues long. Germline CDR1 is LNHDA and CDR2 is SQIVND (reference sequence). The CDR3 protein is CASSPGGPYGYTF. CDR3 coding DNA: TGTGCCAGTAGTCCAGGGGGCCCCTATGGCTACACCTTC.

In this sample, this clone turned up once. The rearrangement joins TRBV30 to TRBJ2-5; D uncertain. V gave up 0 bases and J gave up 5 bases, with 7 bases separating them. Germline loops: CDR1 GTSNPN, CDR2 SVGIG (reference sequence). The CDR3 spans 12 residues. The CDR3 bases are TGTGCCTGGAGTGTACTGTGGGAGACCCAGTACTTC. Its translation: CAWSVLWETQYF.

The chain carries TRBV5-5 and TRBJ2-4, with 7 bases identical to TRBD1. Unmatched junction bases numbered 6, after V lost 4 bases and J lost 8 bases. The germline gives CDR1 SGHKS, CDR2 YYEKEE (reference sequence). The CDR3 extends over 13 amino acids. The CDR3 region has the DNA TGTGCCAGCAGCGTTCAGGGGGTCGACATTCAGTACTTC. Amino acid sequence: CASSVQGVDIQYF. Full variable domain (remainder filled in from reference TRBV5-5 and TRBJ2-4): DAGVTQSPTHLIKTRGQQVTLRCSPISGHKSVSWYQQVLGQGPQFIFQYYEKEERGRGNFPDRFSARQFPNYSSELNVNALLLGDSALYLCASSVQGVDIQYFGAGTRLSVL.

This clone was seen just once. V usage is TRBV15 and J usage is TRBJ2-5, with TRBD2 as a possible D gene (5 bases). V dropped 1 base and J dropped 4 bases, with 16 bases sitting between them. Germline CDR1 LNHNV, CDR2 YYDKDF (reference sequence). CDR3 length: 16 residues. CDR3 DNA: TGTGCCACCAGCAGAGCGAGGGCTACCCGAGGAGAGACCCAGTACTTC. Translated, it gives CATSRARATRGETQYF.